Described below is a single T cell receptor (beta chain) sequence and its context. TRAV- and TRBV-specific primers primed first-strand cDNA, covering alpha and beta chains. With a constant-region primer and a V-primer adapter, TCRs were subjected to approximately 20 PCR cycles of amplification. TCRdb reprocessed the reads via MiXCR and lists one record per CDR3 protein. The sample records 80,000 to 90,000 distinct CDR3 sequences, roughly a sixth being singletons. Documented time point: before trial treatment. Administered to the donors were nivolumab, ipilimumab, aspirin, low-dose cyclophosphamide and low-dose radiotherapy. This CDR3 has 14 amino acids. V was clipped by 1 base and J by 1 base, with 5 bases between them. Germline V gives CDR1 SGHRS, CDR2 YFSETQ. This record belongs to a study of low-dose radiotherapy and immunotherapy resistance in tumors. Study details: Cohort 1 received 0.5 Gy per fraction every 2 weeks, totaling 6.5 Gy. Nivolumab was given to patients as a 240 mg flat dose every two weeks, and ipilimumab at 1 mg/kg every six weeks. Both were delivered intravenously.

The starting material was PBMCs, obtained before treatment. V usage is TRBV5-1 and J usage is TRBJ2-2, with D hard to call. This receptor was obtained from a male donor with prostate cancer. The CDR3 region has the DNA TGCGCCAGCAGCTTGTACGGGAACACCGGGGAGCTGTTTTTT. It encodes CASSLYGNTGELFF.